The T cell receptor beta chain under discussion was sequenced for a study of T cell repertoires in cytomegalovirus infection. Findings of the study overall: Clonotype analysis showed dominance of the ex vivo response by HLA-C-restricted CMV-specific TCR beta clonotypes.

Concerning this clonotype itself: Its matching antigen is unknown.

MiXCR, run by TCRdb on the reads, gives a single entry per CDR3 protein. In the table there are approximately 500,000 distinct CDR3 sequences, roughly 34% of which are singletons. CDR1 and CDR2 from the germline V gene are MNHEY and SVGEGT. This CDR3 has 16 amino acids. Unmatched junction bases numbered 10, after V lost 6 bases and J lost 2 bases. The receptor was derived from a human donor in good health (CMV status not recorded). Some clones in this sample may be carry-over from other donors' samples. This chain joins TRBV6-2 or TRBV6-3 and TRBJ1-2; TRBD1 matches at 9 bases. The material sequenced was cultured PBMCs, taken from culture after CMV antigen stimulation. The CDR3, as DNA: TGTGCCAGCAGAAATGCGGGGACAGGGCAAAACTATGGCTACACCTTC. Amino acids: CASRNAGTGQNYGYTF.